These 18 T cell receptor beta chains were sequenced from one sample in a study of identical twins. TCRdb re-derived calls from the 5' RACE reads in MiXCR, one entry per CDR3 protein. The data show 1.5 million to 2 million distinct CDR3 sequences, about 30% seen once. Input material: cord blood. The origin of the receptors is a newborn girl in good health.

This clonotype came up a few times. This chain connects TRBV12-3 or TRBV12-4 to TRBJ2-7; D not resolved. The V gene lost 2 bases and the J gene lost 7 bases, with 12 bases spanning the gap. The CDR3 is made up of 13 amino acids. This chain's CDR3 is CASSLMGVGEQYF. CDR3 coding DNA: TGTGCCAGCAGTTTAATGGGCGTAGGAGAGCAGTACTTC.

This rearrangement joins TRBV4-1 to TRBJ2-3, with 9 bases aligning to TRBD2. Germline values: CDR1 MGHRA, CDR2 YSYEKL. The V and J ends lost 0 bases and 2 bases, in that order; junction bases with no gene match: 6. The CDR3 is 17 residues long. CDR3 loop: CASSQDLTSGFTDTQYF. The CDR3 nucleotides read TGCGCCAGCAGCCAAGATCTAACTAGCGGGTTCACAGATACGCAGTATTTT.

This clonotype has ten or more counts. The rearrangement links TRBV20-1 to TRBJ1-2, with unresolved D. Per germline, CDR1 DFQATT and CDR2 SNEGSKA (reference sequence). The V end lost 3 bases, the J end lost 4 bases, and 9 bases lay between the germline ends. The CDR3 contains 12 residues. The CDR3 here is CSASRRSYGYTF. In DNA, the CDR3 is TGCAGTGCTAGTCGTCGGTCCTATGGCTACACCTTC.

There are a few counts of this clonotype. V usage is TRBV28 and J usage is TRBJ2-7, with a possible D match to TRBD2 (5 bases). CDR3 length: 13 residues. V lost 6 bases and J lost 0, with 9 bases in between. CDR1 and CDR2 from the germline V gene are MDHEN and SYDVKM. The CDR3 DNA is TGTGCCAGCAGGACAACTAGCTCCTACGAGCAGTACTTC. This codes for CASRTTSSYEQYF.

Only a few counts were recorded for this clonotype. The chain joins TRBV6-1 to TRBJ2-4; 8 positions agree with TRBD1. The CDR3 contains 19 residues. CDR1 and CDR2 from the germline V gene are MNHNS and SASEGT. V dropped 2 bases and J dropped 2; count of bases not matched to a gene: 14. This chain's CDR3 is CASSEKGRQGAKTKNIQYF. The CDR3, as DNA: TGTGCCAGCAGTGAAAAGGGTCGGCAGGGGGCCAAAACCAAAAACATTCAGTACTTC.

The J gene is TRBJ1-2, the V gene TRBV15; D not certain. The CDR3 totals 16 residues. Germline CDR1 reads LNHNV; CDR2 reads YYDKDF (reference sequence). Between the trimmed V and J ends, which lost 0 bases and 0 bases, there was a span of 11 bases. CDR3 sequence: CATSRDRPLANYGYTF. DNA for the CDR3: TGTGCCACCAGCAGAGATCGACCGTTAGCTAACTATGGCTACACCTTC.

The CDR3 region is CASGFGVNTEAFF. The CDR3 DNA is TGTGCTAGTGGTTTTGGCGTGAACACTGAAGCTTTCTTT. V gene TRBV12-5 combines with J gene TRBJ1-1; the D is unclear. The length of the CDR3 is 13 residues. V shed 3 bases and J shed 0 bases, with 5 bases lying between them. Germline V gives CDR1 LGHNT, CDR2 FRNRAP.

The chain couples TRBV5-1 to TRBJ1-5, with 7 bases that match TRBD1. CDR1 and CDR2 from the germline V gene are SGHRS and YFSETQ. The CDR3 extends over 14 amino acids. J gave up 6 bases and V 4 bases, and 7 bases lay outside the gene matches. The CDR3 protein is CASSGGTVSQPQHF. Written as DNA, the CDR3 is TGCGCCAGCAGCGGCGGGACAGTCTCTCAGCCCCAGCATTTT.

The chain is built from TRBV27 and TRBJ2-1, with 9 nucleotides matching TRBD1. The length of the CDR3 is 15 residues. Germline V CDR1 and CDR2: MNHEY, SMNVEV (reference sequence). V shed 8 bases, J shed 0 bases, and the junction held 5 bases outside the gene matches. CDR3 coding DNA: TGTGCCAGCGGTGAGGACAGGGGCTCCTACAATGAGCAGTTCTTC. Translated: CASGEDRGSYNEQFF.

This clonotype was recorded a few times. This sequence joins TRBV7-6 and TRBJ1-2; D not certain. There are 14 residues in the CDR3. Germline lookup yields CDR1 SGHVS and CDR2 FNYEAQ. V was pared by 8 bases and J by 4 bases, with 17 bases between. CDR3 coding DNA: TGTGCCAGCCGCGGCATAGGGCTGGGCTATGGCTACACCTTC. Translation gives CASRGIGLGYGYTF.

This clonotype was counted only a few times. The chain combines TRBV11-2 with TRBJ2-3, with TRBD2 identical over 11 bases. CDR3 length: 17 residues. Unmatched junction bases numbered 8, after V lost 5 bases and J lost 1 base. Per the germline V gene, CDR1 is SGHAT and CDR2 is FQNNGV. CDR3 amino acids: CASSTIAGGLGTDTQYF. In DNA, the CDR3 is TGTGCCAGCAGCACCATAGCGGGGGGGCTCGGCACAGATACGCAGTATTTT. The full variable domain, in which reference TRBV11-2 and TRBJ2-3 provide the parts outside the CDR3, is EAGVAQSPRYKIIEKRQSVAFWCNPISGHATLYWYQQILGQGPKLLIQFQNNGVVDDSQLPKDRFSAERLKGVDSTLKIQPAKLEDSAVYLCASSTIAGGLGTDTQYFGPGTRLTVL.

This chain links TRBV19 with TRBJ1-2; a weak D match, TRBD1 (5 bases). The CDR3 extends over 13 amino acids. The V gene lost 3 bases and the J gene lost 4 bases, with 9 bases spanning the gap. Germline V gene lookup returns CDR1 LNHDA and CDR2 SQIVND (reference sequence). Written as DNA, the CDR3 is TGTGCCAGTAGTATCCAGGGAAGCTATGGCTACACCTTC. This sequence encodes CASSIQGSYGYTF. The entire variable domain, with the rest obtained from reference TRBV19 and TRBJ1-2, is as follows: DGGITQSPKYLFRKEGQNVTLSCEQNLNHDAMYWYRQDPGQGLRLIYYSQIVNDFQKGDIAEGYSVSREKKESFPLTVTSAQKNPTAFYLCASSIQGSYGYTFGSGTRLTVV.

This clonotype was recorded once. The rearrangement uses TRBV7-6 and TRBJ1-1; D is unclear. V was pared by 2 bases and J by 0 bases, with 10 bases between. This CDR3 is built from 15 residues. Germline values: CDR1 SGHVS, CDR2 FNYEAQ. CDR3 coding DNA: TGTGCCAGCAGCTTATACCGGTCGCTGAACACTGAAGCTTTCTTT. Protein: CASSLYRSLNTEAFF.

A remark on this clonotype: Compared with germline, one end of the junction differs, possibly owing to a read error. The chain recombines TRBV29-1 with TRBJ2-7, with no clear D. Germline V lookup: CDR1 SQVTM, CDR2 ANQGSEA. This CDR3 region has 11 residues. CDR3 DNA: TGCAGCGCTGAAGATACCTACGAGCAGTACTTC. Its protein is CSAEDTYEQYF.

V usage is TRBV28 and J usage is TRBJ2-7; 11 nucleotides match TRBD1. The CDR3 covers 16 residues. The junction had 8 bases not matched to a gene; V was cut back by 4 bases and J by 3 bases. Germline CDR1 is MDHEN and CDR2 is SYDVKM. CDR3 coding DNA: TGTGCCAGCAGTTCCCCCTACGGGACAGGGGGCTACGAGCAGTACTTC. As protein: CASSSPYGTGGYEQYF.

The rearrangement links TRBV20-1 to TRBJ2-3; the match to TRBD2 covers 7 bases. The CDR3 is made up of 17 amino acids. Germline CDR1 DFQATT, CDR2 SNEGSKA (reference sequence). The junction had 13 bases not matched to a gene; V was cut back by 1 base and J by 3 bases. Written as DNA, the CDR3 is TGCAGTGCTAGAGGTGGTCTAGCGGTCAGAGGGACAGATACGCAGTATTTT. Its translation is CSARGGLAVRGTDTQYF.

This clonotype occurred a few times. The J gene is TRBJ1-4, the V gene TRBV6-5; 8 nucleotides agree with TRBD1. In germline, CDR1 is MNHEY, CDR2 SVGAGI. This CDR3 comprises 16 residues. The V segment lost 4 bases and the J segment 8 bases; nucleotides outside the gene matches: 12. The CDR3 DNA sequence: TGTGCCAGCAGTTGGGAATTGTGGACAGGGAGGGAAAAACTGTTTTTT. Its translation: CASSWELWTGREKLFF.

This clonotype was found a few times. CDR3 DNA sequence: TGCAGTGCTAGAGTCGGCAGGGGATATGGTCAGCCCCAGCATTTT. Protein product: CSARVGRGYGQPQHF. The chain combines TRBV20-1 with TRBJ1-5; TRBD1 is a possible D gene (6 bases). Germline CDR1 DFQATT, CDR2 SNEGSKA (reference sequence). V lost 1 base and J lost 6, with 16 bases in between. The CDR3 covers 15 residues.